In this sample, the clone carrying this T cell receptor (beta chain) turned up a few times. The CDR3 is 16 residues long. The V gene's germline CDR1 is MNHEY and CDR2 SMNVEV (reference sequence). The V end was cut by 0 bases, the J end by 0 bases, with 9 bases between. Repertoires were generated with immunoSEQ multiplex PCR, while TCRdb's copy carries only in-frame clones and drops some. The top ten clones hold 1.4% of a sample with 430,000 or so clones, 88% of them seen once. The data were taken from a study of blood T cell repertoires in COVID-19. Study details: From T cells, B-cell-depleted T cells, or PBMCs came the material, which was cDNA or gDNA.

Individuals in the exposed group had encountered a COVID-19 case within 2 weeks preceding study entry. The specimen sequenced was PBMCs or T cells enriched from blood (not recorded which). The TCR sequence derives from a woman aged 18-30 years who had been exposed to COVID-19. This sequence joins TRBV27 and TRBJ2-1; D perhaps matches TRBD2 (5 bases). This chain's CDR3 is CASSLSSGNSYNEQFF. CDR3 bases: TGTGCCAGCAGTTTATCGTCGGGAAACTCCTACAATGAGCAGTTCTTC.